This T cell receptor (beta chain) was identified in a study of T cells after posttransplantation cyclophosphamide. Broader study findings: Recipient CMV seropositivity and CMV reactivation strongly tracked TRB clonality. Tissue-infiltrating T cells from skin or gut overlapped little with blood T cells.

This clone was seen at least ten times. The antigen remains undetermined. Sequenced by immunoSEQ multiplex PCR; TCRdb stores in-frame clones only, minus some. This sample carries about 37,000 clones and no singletons, and approximately 6.3% goes to the top ten. This CDR3 region has 14 residues. The V end lost 3 bases, the J end lost 5 bases, and 14 bases lay between the germline ends. CDR1 SGHVS and CDR2 FQNEAQ come from the germline V gene. V gene TRBV7-8 combines with J gene TRBJ2-7; no firm D call. Sequenced sample: PBMCs. This sequence was found in a man aged 25 to 40 in good health and a related stem cell transplant donor. CDR3 in DNA: TGTGCCAGCAGCTTTACCCACTCCTCGGACGAGCAGTACTTC. It specifies CASSFTHSSDEQYF.